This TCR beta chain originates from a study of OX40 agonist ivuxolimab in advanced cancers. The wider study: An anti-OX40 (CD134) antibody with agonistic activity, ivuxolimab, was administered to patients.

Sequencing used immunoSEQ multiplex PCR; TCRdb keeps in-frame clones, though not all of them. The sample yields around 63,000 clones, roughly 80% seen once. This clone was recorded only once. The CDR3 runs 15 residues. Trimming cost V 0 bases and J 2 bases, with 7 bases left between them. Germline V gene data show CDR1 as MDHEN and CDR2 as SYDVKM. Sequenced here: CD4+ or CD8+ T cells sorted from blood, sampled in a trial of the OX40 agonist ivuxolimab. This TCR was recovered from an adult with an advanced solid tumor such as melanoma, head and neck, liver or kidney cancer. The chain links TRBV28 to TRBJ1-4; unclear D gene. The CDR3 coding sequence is TGTGCCAGCAGTTTATGGGGGAGTACTAATGAAAAACTGTTTTTT. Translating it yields CASSLWGSTNEKLFF.